These T cell receptor beta chains were read from a single sample in a study of T cell repertoires in cytomegalovirus infection. Which antigens these TCRs recognize remains unknown. TCRdb used MiXCR to reprocess the reads, holding one entry per CDR3 protein. The sample has around 310,000 distinct CDR3 sequences; about 27% are singletons. Here the sequenced sample was cultured PBMCs, taken from culture after CMV antigen stimulation. Receptors originate from a human donor in good health (CMV status not recorded). Some clones in this sample may be carry-over from other donors' samples. CDR3s include the opening cysteine and the closing phenylalanine or tryptophan. A D gene is named only where the DNA matches it firmly. The listing skips clone size in some rows; elsewhere it reads once, few, many or a size class.

TRBV15	TRBJ1-2	NA	TRBD1	CATSRGRGAGYTF	TGTGCCACCAGCAGAGGCAGGGGGGCTGGCTACACCTTC
TRBV29-1	TRBJ1-2	NA	NA	CSAVTGRIGYTF	TGCAGCGCCGTTACGGGGCGAATTGGCTACACCTTC
TRBV19	TRBJ2-3	once	NA	CASSRIDVRADTQYF	TGTGCCAGTAGCCGGATAGACGTGAGAGCAGATACGCAGTATTTT
TRBV15	TRBJ1-1	few	NA	CATSRPRTGSNTEAFF	TGTGCCACCAGCAGACCCAGGACGGGTTCGAACACTGAAGCTTTCTTT
TRBV20-1	TRBJ2-1	few	NA	CSARDLGGLSILQFF	TGCAGTGCTAGAGATCTGGGTGGTCTATCAATCCTCCAGTTCTTC
TRBV19	TRBJ2-7	NA	NA	CASSTGIDGEQYF	TGTGCCAGTAGTACCGGAATCGACGGCGAGCAGTACTTC
TRBV7-8	TRBJ1-6	many	TRBD1	CASSLTRQGAGSPLHF	TGTGCCAGCAGCTTAACCCGACAGGGGGCGGGATCACCCCTCCACTTT
TRBV12-3/TRBV12-4	TRBJ1-3	NA	NA	CASSLAPGGNTIYF	TGTGCCAGCAGTTTAGCGCCGGGGGGAAACACCATATATTTT
TRBV19	TRBJ1-1	few	TRBD1	CASSLVFPGQGARTEAFF	TGTGCCAGTAGTCTCGTTTTCCCGGGACAGGGGGCGCGGACTGAAGCTTTCTTT
TRBV19	TRBJ1-2	NA	TRBD1	CASSLSTGGSYGYTF	TGTGCCAGTAGTCTATCGACAGGGGGCAGCTATGGCTACACCTTC
TRBV12-3/TRBV12-4	TRBJ2-3	many	TRBD2	CASTRGSGRMNTQYF	TGTGCCAGCACCCGAGGGAGCGGGAGGATGAATACGCAGTATTTT
TRBV3-1	TRBJ2-7	few	TRBD1	CASSHHSGTGGTEQYF	TGTGCCAGCAGCCACCACTCCGGGACAGGGGGAACCGAGCAGTACTTC
TRBV7-2	TRBJ1-2	NA	NA	CASSLALGERFYGYTF	TGTGCCAGCAGCTTAGCACTGGGGGAGCGATTCTATGGCTACACCTTC
TRBV7-8	TRBJ1-5	NA	NA	CASSPRALDSNQPQHF	TGTGCCAGCAGCCCCCGGGCTCTTGATAGCAATCAGCCCCAGCATTTT
TRBV5-4	TRBJ2-1	few	NA	CASSTPGTFSYNEQFF	TGTGCCAGCAGCACCCCCGGGACGTTCTCCTACAATGAGCAGTTCTTC
TRBV19	TRBJ2-7	few	NA	CASSTNRDGGYEQYF	TGTGCCAGTAGTACGAACAGGGACGGGGGCTACGAGCAGTACTTC
TRBV7-2	TRBJ2-7	few	TRBD2	CASREGLADSYEQYF	TGTGCCAGCAGAGAAGGGCTAGCGGATTCCTACGAGCAGTACTTC
TRBV15	TRBJ1-2	NA	NA	CATSRLDSSYGYTF	TGTGCCACCAGCAGATTAGACAGTAGCTATGGCTACACCTTC
TRBV7-9	TRBJ1-2	NA	NA	CASSPSTDLANYGYTF	TGTGCCAGCAGCCCCTCGACAGATTTAGCTAACTATGGCTACACCTTC
TRBV6-5	TRBJ2-3	few	NA	CASSAGSTDTQYF	TGTGCCAGCAGTGCGGGAAGCACAGATACGCAGTATTTT
TRBV12-3/TRBV12-4	TRBJ2-7	NA	NA	CASSPTTGLNSYEQYF	TGTGCCAGCAGTCCCACCACGGGACTCAACTCCTACGAGCAGTACTTC
TRBV11-2	TRBJ1-6	many	TRBD1	CASSLAGTANSPLHF	TGTGCCAGCAGCTTAGCCGGGACAGCTAATTCACCCCTCCACTTT
TRBV28	TRBJ2-1	few	TRBD1	CASWDSPYNEQFF	TGTGCCAGCTGGGACAGTCCTTACAATGAGCAGTTCTTC
TRBV13	TRBJ2-1	NA	TRBD2	CASSPRGAGVNEQFF	TGTGCCAGCAGCCCTCGTGGAGCGGGAGTGAATGAGCAGTTCTTC
TRBV11-3	TRBJ2-3	NA	NA	CASSFGGPSDTQYF	TGTGCCAGCAGTTTCGGGGGCCCCTCTGATACGCAGTATTTT
TRBV9	TRBJ1-1	NA	NA	CASSVGPRAPIDTNTEAFF	TGTGCCAGCAGCGTAGGACCAAGGGCCCCGATCGACACGAACACTGAAGCTTTCTTT
TRBV24-1	TRBJ2-7	NA	NA	CATSDADGEQYF	TGTGCCACCAGTGACGCGGACGGGGAGCAGTACTTC
TRBV7-8	TRBJ1-2	few	NA	CASSLRREGGYGYTF	TGTGCCAGCAGCTTAAGAAGGGAAGGAGGGTATGGCTACACCTTC
TRBV7-6	TRBJ2-2	NA	NA	CASSPQGTGELLF	TGTGCCAGCAGCCCACAGGGAACCGGGGAGCTGCTTTTT
TRBV3-1	TRBJ2-2	few	TRBD2	CASSQDVAGGLNTGELFF	TGTGCCAGCAGCCAAGATGTCGCGGGGGGCCTCAACACCGGGGAGCTGTTTTTT
TRBV6-5	TRBJ2-5	few	TRBD1	CASRQGAKETQYF	TGTGCCAGCAGACAGGGGGCGAAAGAGACCCAGTACTTC
TRBV5-1	TRBJ1-1	NA	NA	CASSFGVGVEAFF	TGCGCCAGCAGCTTTGGCGTTGGAGTTGAAGCTTTCTTT
TRBV12-3/TRBV12-4	TRBJ1-1	few	NA	CASSLPPRQSMNTEAFF	TGTGCCAGCAGTTTACCCCCCCGACAGTCAATGAACACTGAAGCTTTCTTT
TRBV7-2	TRBJ1-4	NA	NA	CASSLVGGDEKLFF	TGTGCCAGCAGCTTAGTGGGAGGGGATGAAAAACTGTTTTTT
TRBV6-1	TRBJ1-5	few	NA	CASIRLILDSNQPQHF	TGTGCCAGCATCCGACTGATCCTGGATAGCAATCAGCCCCAGCATTTT
TRBV24-1	TRBJ2-3	few	NA	CATSDLVKTGPTDTQYF	TGTGCCACCAGTGATTTAGTTAAGACAGGACCCACAGATACGCAGTATTTT
TRBV5-1	TRBJ1-2	NA	NA	CASSAAGTWGYTF	TGCGCCAGCAGCGCTGCCGGGACGTGGGGCTACACCTTC